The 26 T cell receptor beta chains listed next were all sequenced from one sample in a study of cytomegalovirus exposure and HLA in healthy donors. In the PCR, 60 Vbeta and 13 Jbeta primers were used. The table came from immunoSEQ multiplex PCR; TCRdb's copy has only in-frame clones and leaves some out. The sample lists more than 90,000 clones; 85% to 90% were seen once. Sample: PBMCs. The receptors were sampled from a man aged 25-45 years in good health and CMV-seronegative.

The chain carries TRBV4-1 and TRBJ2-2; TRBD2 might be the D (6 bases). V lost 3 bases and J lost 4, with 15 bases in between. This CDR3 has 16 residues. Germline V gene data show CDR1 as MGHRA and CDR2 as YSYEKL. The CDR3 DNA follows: TGCGCCAGCAGCCAGTACGGGAGTAGAGGCACCGGGGAGCTGTTTTTT. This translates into CASSQYGSRGTGELFF.

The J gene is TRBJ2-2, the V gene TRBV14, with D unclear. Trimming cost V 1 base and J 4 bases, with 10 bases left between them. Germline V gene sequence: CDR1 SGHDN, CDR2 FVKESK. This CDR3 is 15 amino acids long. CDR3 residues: CASSQGSRTTGELFF. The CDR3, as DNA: TGTGCCAGCAGCCAAGGCTCTAGAACCACCGGGGAGCTGTTTTTT.

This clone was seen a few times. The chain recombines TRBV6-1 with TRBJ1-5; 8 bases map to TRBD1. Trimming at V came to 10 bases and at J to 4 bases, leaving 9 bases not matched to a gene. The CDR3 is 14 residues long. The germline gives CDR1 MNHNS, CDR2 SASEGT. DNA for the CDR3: TGTGCCACCGCAATGACAGGGGATAATCAGCCCCAGCATTTT. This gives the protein CATAMTGDNQPQHF.

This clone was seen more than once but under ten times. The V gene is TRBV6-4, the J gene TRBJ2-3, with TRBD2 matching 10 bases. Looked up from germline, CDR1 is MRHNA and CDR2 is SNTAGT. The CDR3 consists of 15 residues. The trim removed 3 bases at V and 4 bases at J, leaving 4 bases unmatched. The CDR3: CASSDEAGGPDTQYF. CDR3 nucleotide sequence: TGTGCCAGCAGTGATGAAGCGGGGGGGCCAGATACGCAGTATTTT.

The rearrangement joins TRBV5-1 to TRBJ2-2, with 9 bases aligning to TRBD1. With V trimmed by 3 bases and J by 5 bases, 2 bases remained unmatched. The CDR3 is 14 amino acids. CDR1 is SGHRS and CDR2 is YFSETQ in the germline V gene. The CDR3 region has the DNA TGCGCCAGCAGCTCCGGACAGGGGACCGGGGAGCTGTTTTTT. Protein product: CASSSGQGTGELFF.

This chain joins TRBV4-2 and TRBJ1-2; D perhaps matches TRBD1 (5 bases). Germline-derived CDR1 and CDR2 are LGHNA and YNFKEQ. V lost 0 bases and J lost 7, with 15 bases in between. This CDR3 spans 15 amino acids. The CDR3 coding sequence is TGTGCCAGCAGCCAAGAATTAGGACATTTCTTTGGCTACACCTTC. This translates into CASSQELGHFFGYTF.

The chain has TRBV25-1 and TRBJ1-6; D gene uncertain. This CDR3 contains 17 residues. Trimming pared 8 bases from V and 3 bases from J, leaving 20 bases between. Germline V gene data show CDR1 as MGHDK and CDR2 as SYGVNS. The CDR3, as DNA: TGTGCCAGCCGAGGAGGTCAATCCCCTCACTATAATTCACCCCTCCACTTT. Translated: CASRGGQSPHYNSPLHF.

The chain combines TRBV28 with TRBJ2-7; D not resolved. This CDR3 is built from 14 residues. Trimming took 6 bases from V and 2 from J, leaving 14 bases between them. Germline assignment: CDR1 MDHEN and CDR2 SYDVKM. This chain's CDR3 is CASSQAQSTYEQYF. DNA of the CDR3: TGTGCCAGCAGCCAAGCCCAATCGACCTACGAGCAGTACTTC.

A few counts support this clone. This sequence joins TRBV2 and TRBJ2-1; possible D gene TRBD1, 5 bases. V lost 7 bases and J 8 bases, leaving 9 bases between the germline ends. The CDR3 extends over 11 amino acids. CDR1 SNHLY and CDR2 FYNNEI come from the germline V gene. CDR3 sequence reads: CASTVGDEQFF. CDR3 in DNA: TGTGCCAGCACTGTAGGGGATGAGCAGTTCTTC.

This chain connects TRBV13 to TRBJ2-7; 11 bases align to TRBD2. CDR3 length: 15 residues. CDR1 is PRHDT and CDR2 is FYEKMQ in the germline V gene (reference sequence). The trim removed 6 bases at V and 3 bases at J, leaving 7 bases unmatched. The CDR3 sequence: CASSFTGTSGYEQYF. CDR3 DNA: TGTGCCAGCAGTTTTACCGGGACTAGCGGCTACGAGCAGTACTTC.

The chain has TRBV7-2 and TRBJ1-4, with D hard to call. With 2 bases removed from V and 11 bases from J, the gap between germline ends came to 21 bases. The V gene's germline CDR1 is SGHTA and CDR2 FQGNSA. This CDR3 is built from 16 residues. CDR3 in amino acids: CASSLILWSQSVKLFF. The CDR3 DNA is TGTGCCAGCAGCTTAATTCTCTGGTCTCAAAGCGTTAAACTGTTTTTT.

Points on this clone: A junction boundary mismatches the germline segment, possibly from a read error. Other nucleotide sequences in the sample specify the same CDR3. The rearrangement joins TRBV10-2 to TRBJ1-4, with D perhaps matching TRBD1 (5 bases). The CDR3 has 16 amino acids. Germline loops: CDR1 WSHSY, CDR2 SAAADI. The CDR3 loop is CASSEPGPGKGEKLFF. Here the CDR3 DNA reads TGCGCCAGTAGTGAGCCAGGTCCAGGGAAGGGTGAAAAACTGTTTTTT.

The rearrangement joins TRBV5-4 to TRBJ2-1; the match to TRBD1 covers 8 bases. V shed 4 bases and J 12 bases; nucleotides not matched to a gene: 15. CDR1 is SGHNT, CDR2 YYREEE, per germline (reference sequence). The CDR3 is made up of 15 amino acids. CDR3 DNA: TGTGCCAGCAGCACTCCAGGGGGCTTGGCTTCTGGGCAGTTCTTC. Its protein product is CASSTPGGLASGQFF.

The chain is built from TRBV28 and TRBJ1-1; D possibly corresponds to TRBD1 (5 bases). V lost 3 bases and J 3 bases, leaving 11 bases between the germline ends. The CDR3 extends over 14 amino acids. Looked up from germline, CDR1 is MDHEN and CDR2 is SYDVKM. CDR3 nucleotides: TGTGCCAGCAGTTTTGGGGGGACCGACACTGAAGCTTTCTTT. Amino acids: CASSFGGTDTEAFF.

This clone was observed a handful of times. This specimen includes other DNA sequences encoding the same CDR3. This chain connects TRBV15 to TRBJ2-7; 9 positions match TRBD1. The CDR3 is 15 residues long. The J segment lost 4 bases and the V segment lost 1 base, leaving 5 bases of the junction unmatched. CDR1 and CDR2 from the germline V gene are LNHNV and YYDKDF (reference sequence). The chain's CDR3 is CATSRGTGEGYEQYF. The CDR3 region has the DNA TGTGCCACCAGCAGAGGGACAGGGGAAGGGTACGAGCAGTACTTC.

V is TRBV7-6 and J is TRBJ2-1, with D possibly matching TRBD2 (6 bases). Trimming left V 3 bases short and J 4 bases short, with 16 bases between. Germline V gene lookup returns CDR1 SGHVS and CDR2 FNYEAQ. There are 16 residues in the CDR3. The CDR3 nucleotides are TGTGCCAGCAGCTTGACTATAGCGGAGTCTTACAATGAGCAGTTCTTC. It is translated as CASSLTIAESYNEQFF.

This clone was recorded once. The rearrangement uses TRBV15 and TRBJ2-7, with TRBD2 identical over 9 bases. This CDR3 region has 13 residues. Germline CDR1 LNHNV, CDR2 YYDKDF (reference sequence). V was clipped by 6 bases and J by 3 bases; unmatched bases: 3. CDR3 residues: CATRAGGFYEQYF. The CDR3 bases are TGTGCCACCAGAGCGGGGGGATTCTACGAGCAGTACTTC.

The CDR3 loop is CASSNSYNSPLHF. DNA for the CDR3: TGTGCCAGCAGTAACAGCTATAATTCACCCCTCCACTTT. The chain links TRBV25-1 to TRBJ1-6; D is undetermined. CDR3 length equals 13 residues. Germline V gene sequence: CDR1 MGHDK, CDR2 SYGVNS. Trimming took off 5 bases at V and 3 bases at J, with 5 bases between the two ends.

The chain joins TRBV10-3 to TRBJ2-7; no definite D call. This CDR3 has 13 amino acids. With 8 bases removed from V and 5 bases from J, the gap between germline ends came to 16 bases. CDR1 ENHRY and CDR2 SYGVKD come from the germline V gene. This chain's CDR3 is CAIAEFESDEQYF. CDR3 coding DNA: TGTGCCATCGCCGAATTTGAGTCGGACGAGCAGTACTTC.

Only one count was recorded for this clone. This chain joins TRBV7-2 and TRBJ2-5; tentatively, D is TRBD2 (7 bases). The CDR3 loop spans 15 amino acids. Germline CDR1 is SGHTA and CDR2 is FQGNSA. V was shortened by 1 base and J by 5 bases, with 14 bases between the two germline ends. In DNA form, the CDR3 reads TGTGCCAGCAGCTTAGATGGGGGGGCCGTTGAGACCCAGTACTTC. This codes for CASSLDGGAVETQYF.

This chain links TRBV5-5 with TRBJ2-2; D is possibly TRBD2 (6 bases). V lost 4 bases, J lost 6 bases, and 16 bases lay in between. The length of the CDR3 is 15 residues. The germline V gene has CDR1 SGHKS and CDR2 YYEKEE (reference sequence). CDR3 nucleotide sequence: TGTGCCAGCAGCCCCTTTTGGGGAGGATCCGGGGAGCTGTTTTTT. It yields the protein CASSPFWGGSGELFF.

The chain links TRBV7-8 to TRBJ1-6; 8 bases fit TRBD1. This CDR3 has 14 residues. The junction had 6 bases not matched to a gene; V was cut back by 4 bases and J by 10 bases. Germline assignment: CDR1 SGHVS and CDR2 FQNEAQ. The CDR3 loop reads CASSYGQGGSPLHF. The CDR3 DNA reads TGTGCCAGCAGCTACGGACAGGGAGGCTCACCCCTCCACTTT.

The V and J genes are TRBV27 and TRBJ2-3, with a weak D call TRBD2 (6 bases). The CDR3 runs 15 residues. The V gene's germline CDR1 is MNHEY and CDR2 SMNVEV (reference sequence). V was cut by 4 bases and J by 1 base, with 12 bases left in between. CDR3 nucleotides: TGTGCCAGCAGTTCCAAGGGACTCCGCACAGATACGCAGTATTTT. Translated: CASSSKGLRTDTQYF.

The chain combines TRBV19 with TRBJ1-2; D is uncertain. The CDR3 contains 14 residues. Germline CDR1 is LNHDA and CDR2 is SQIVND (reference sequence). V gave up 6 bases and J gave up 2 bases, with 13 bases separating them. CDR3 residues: CASSLPGVNYGYTF. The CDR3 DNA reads TGTGCCAGTAGCCTGCCGGGAGTGAACTATGGCTACACCTTC.

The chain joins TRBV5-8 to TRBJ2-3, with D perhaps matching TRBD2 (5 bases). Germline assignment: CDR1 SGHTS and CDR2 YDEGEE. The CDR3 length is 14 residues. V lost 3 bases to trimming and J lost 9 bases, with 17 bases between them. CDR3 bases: TGTGCCAGCAGCTCTAAGAGTCCGGGGTTAACGCAGTATTTT. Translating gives CASSSKSPGLTQYF.

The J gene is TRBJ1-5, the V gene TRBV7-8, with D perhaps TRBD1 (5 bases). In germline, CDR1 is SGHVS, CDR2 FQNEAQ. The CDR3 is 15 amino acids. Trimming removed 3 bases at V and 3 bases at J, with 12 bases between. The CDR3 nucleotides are TGTGCCAGCAGCTTTTCCCAGGGTTCCAATCAGCCCCAGCATTTT. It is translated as CASSFSQGSNQPQHF. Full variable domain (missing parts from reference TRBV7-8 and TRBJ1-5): GAGVSQSPRYKVAKRGQDVALRCDPISGHVSLFWYQQALGQGPEFLTYFQNEAQLDKSGLPSDRFFAERPEGSVSTLKIQRTQQEDSAVYLCASSFSQGSNQPQHFGDGTRLSIL.